What follows are 14 T cell receptor beta chains derived from one specimen sequenced in a study of graft-versus-host responses after intestinal transplantation. Generated by immunoSEQ multiplex PCR, the TCRdb table keeps only in-frame clones and is missing some. The repertoire holds fewer than 15,000 clones, with 65% to 85% as singletons. The material was PBMCs, obtained about 130 days after transplant. The origin of the receptors is a human patient who received an intestinal transplant, so some T cells may come from the graft donor.

The rearrangement joins TRBV6-5 to TRBJ1-5; possible D gene TRBD1, 5 bases. The CDR3 has 14 amino acids. V was trimmed by 2 bases and J by 1 base, leaving 6 bases between them. Germline values: CDR1 MNHEY, CDR2 SVGAGI. CDR3 protein: CASSYQGSNQPQHF. For the CDR3, the DNA is TGTGCCAGCAGTTACCAGGGAAGCAATCAGCCCCAGCATTTT.

In the case of this clone: Other DNA sequences in this specimen translate into the identical CDR3. This chain uses TRBV9 with TRBJ1-1; tentative D call: TRBD1 (6 bases). V was cut by 0 bases and J by 1 base, with 7 bases left in between. Germline-derived CDR1 and CDR2 are SGDLS and YYNGEE. The CDR3 covers 14 residues. The CDR3 DNA reads as TGTGCCAGCAGCGTAGAGGGGGGGAACACTGAAGCTTTCTTT. Translated: CASSVEGGNTEAFF. The full variable domain, with the rest looked up from reference TRBV9 and TRBJ1-1, is DSGVTQTPKHLITATGQRVTLRCSPRSGDLSVYWYQQSLDQGLQFLIQYYNGEERAKGNILERFSAQQFPDLHSELNLSSLELGDSALYFCASSVEGGNTEAFFGQGTRLTVV.

The rearrangement uses TRBV30 and TRBJ2-7; unclear D gene. V lost 0 bases, J lost 5 bases, and 11 bases lay in between. The CDR3 spans 13 residues. Germline CDR1 reads GTSNPN; CDR2 reads SVGIG (reference sequence). This chain's CDR3 is CAWSVVFPDEQYF. The CDR3 DNA is TGTGCCTGGAGTGTAGTTTTCCCAGACGAGCAGTACTTC.

J is TRBJ2-1 and V is TRBV7-9; D might be TRBD1 (6 bases). The CDR3 runs to 15 residues. With 3 bases removed from V and 1 base from J, the gap between germline ends came to 10 bases. The germline V gene encodes CDR1 SEHNR and CDR2 FQNEAQ (reference sequence). CDR3 in amino acids: CASSLIGGSYNEQFF. The CDR3 DNA reads as TGTGCCAGCAGCTTGATAGGGGGATCCTACAATGAGCAGTTCTTC.

The V gene is TRBV25-1, the J gene TRBJ1-2; TRBD1 aligns across 12 bases. With V trimmed by 3 bases and J by 1 base, 6 bases remained unmatched. The CDR3 is made up of 17 amino acids. Looked up from germline, CDR1 is MGHDK and CDR2 is SYGVNS. The CDR3 is CASSETGQGAVNYGYTF. The DNA of the CDR3 is TGTGCCAGCAGTGAGACGGGACAGGGGGCCGTTAACTATGGCTACACCTTC.

This chain links TRBV19 with TRBJ1-5; the match to TRBD1 covers 7 bases. Looked up from germline, CDR1 is LNHDA and CDR2 is SQIVND (reference sequence). CDR3 size: 15 residues. V was clipped by 7 bases and J by 0 bases; unmatched bases: 6. In nucleotides, the CDR3 is TGTGCCAGTAACCCACAGGGGTATAGCAATCAGCCCCAGCATTTT. Encoded protein: CASNPQGYSNQPQHF.

On this clone: The junction does not match germline at one end; this may be a read error. The sample has other DNA sequences that encode this CDR3 too. The chain carries TRBV5-6 and TRBJ1-2; D is possibly TRBD1 (6 bases). CDR1 is SGHDT, CDR2 YYEEEE, per germline. CDR3 length equals 13 residues. CDR3 coding DNA: TGTGCTAGCAGCTTTGGGGGGCCGGATGGCTACACCTTC. Translating it yields CASSFGGPDGYTF.

The rearrangement joins TRBV6-5 to TRBJ2-1; unclear D gene. Germline lookup yields CDR1 MNHEY and CDR2 SVGAGI. This CDR3 contains 13 residues. Between the trimmed V and J ends, which lost 6 bases and 5 bases, there was a span of 11 bases. The DNA of the CDR3 is TGTGCCAGCAGCTATGTCTTAAACAATGAGCAGTTCTTC. The encoded protein is CASSYVLNNEQFF.

This clone has just one count. J is TRBJ1-1 and V is TRBV19; D is unresolved. The germline gives CDR1 LNHDA, CDR2 SQIVND (reference sequence). The CDR3 loop spans 12 amino acids. Trimming took off 5 bases at V and 1 base at J, with 5 bases between the two ends. CDR3 DNA: TGTGCCAGTAGTCCTCCGAACACTGAAGCTTTCTTT. Translation: CASSPPNTEAFF.

With regard to this clone: This sample also contains other DNA sequences that code for the same CDR3. The chain links TRBV7-9 to TRBJ1-1; D remains ambiguous. This CDR3 comprises 14 residues. Trimming shortened V by 4 bases and J by 0 bases, and 9 bases separated the two germline ends. CDR1 and CDR2 (germline): SEHNR, FQNEAQ (reference sequence). The chain's CDR3 is CASSSAPLNTEAFF. DNA of the CDR3: TGTGCCAGCAGCTCCGCGCCCCTGAACACTGAAGCTTTCTTT.

Worth noting for this clone: The sample carries other DNA sequences with the same CDR3. V usage is TRBV6-1 and J usage is TRBJ2-5; 12 bases agree with TRBD2. The CDR3 is made up of 15 amino acids. Germline lookup yields CDR1 MNHNS and CDR2 SASEGT. Trimming cost V 4 bases and J 2 bases; bases outside gene matches: 2. The CDR3 DNA is TGTGCCAGCAGTGGGCTAGCGGGGGGGCAAGAGACCCAGTACTTC. Protein sequence: CASSGLAGGQETQYF.

This clone was seen more than once but under ten times. The gene calls are TRBV21-1 and TRBJ1-2; the DNA was not used to check the table's D call, TRBD1. TRBV21-1 constitutes a pseudogene. The CDR3 has 10 amino acids. CDR3 sequence: CASSNRGYTF. The CDR3 DNA reads TGTGCCAGCAGCAACAGGGGCTACACCTTC.

The rearrangement joins TRBV6-1 to TRBJ2-1; D unresolved. The CDR3 length is 12 residues. The ends were cut back, 3 bases at V and 7 bases at J, with 7 bases in the middle. CDR1 and CDR2 from the germline V gene are MNHNS and SASEGT. CDR3 sequence reads: CASSEWSNEQFF. In nucleotides, the CDR3 is TGTGCCAGCAGTGAGTGGTCGAATGAGCAGTTCTTC.

This rearrangement joins TRBV7-6 to TRBJ2-5, with D maybe TRBD2 (6 bases). V was cut by 5 bases and J by 5 bases, with 12 bases left in between. The CDR3 totals 13 residues. Germline CDR1 is SGHVS and CDR2 is FNYEAQ. The CDR3 DNA follows: TGTGCCAGCAGCCCCGGAGGAGGGGAGACCCAGTACTTC. This encodes CASSPGGGETQYF.